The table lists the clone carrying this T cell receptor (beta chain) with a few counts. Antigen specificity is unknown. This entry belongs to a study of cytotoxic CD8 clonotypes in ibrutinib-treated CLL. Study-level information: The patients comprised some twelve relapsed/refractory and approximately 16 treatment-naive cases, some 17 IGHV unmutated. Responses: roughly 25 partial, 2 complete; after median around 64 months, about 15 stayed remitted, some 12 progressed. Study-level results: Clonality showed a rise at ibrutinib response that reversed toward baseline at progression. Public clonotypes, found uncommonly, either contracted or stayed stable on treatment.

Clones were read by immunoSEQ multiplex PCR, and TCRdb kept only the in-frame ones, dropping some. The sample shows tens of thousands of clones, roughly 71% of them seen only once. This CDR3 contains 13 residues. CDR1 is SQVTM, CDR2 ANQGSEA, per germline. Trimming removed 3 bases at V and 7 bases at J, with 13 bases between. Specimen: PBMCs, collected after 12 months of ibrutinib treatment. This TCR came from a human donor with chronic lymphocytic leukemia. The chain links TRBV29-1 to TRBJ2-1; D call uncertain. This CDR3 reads CSVEVVRANEQFF. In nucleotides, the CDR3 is TGCAGCGTTGAGGTGGTTAGGGCAAATGAGCAGTTCTTC.